This is a list of T cell receptor beta chains from one sample in a study of regulatory T cells in long-lasting Graves disease. TCRdb used MiXCR to reprocess the multiplex PCR reads, holding one entry per CDR3 protein. This sample has 300,000 to 400,000 distinct CDR3 sequences, with 15% to 17% found just once. The input for sequencing was peripheral blood mononuclear cells (PBMCs), taken at new diagnosis, from a patient treated with antithyroid drugs. The receptors derive from a female donor with Graves disease. Both conserved end residues are part of each CDR3. The order of the fields is D gene, clone size, J gene, V gene, CDR3 DNA, CDR3 protein. A D gene is named only where the DNA matches it firmly. Clone size is shown for a subset of rows, as once, few, many or a class of expanded clone.

d_call: -; clone_size: -; j_call: TRBJ1-2; v_call: TRBV19; cdr3_nt: TGTGCCAGTAGTCTGGGACAATTGGGCTACACCTTC; cdr3_aa: CASSLGQLGYTF
d_call: TRBD1; clone_size: -; j_call: TRBJ2-2; v_call: TRBV27; cdr3_nt: TGTGCCAGCAGGATAAGGACAGGCGCGAACACCGGGGAGCTGTTTTTT; cdr3_aa: CASRIRTGANTGELFF
d_call: -; clone_size: many; j_call: TRBJ1-1; v_call: TRBV27; cdr3_nt: TGTGCCAGCACCTACTCTGCGGGGGCTAACACTGAAGCTTTCTTT; cdr3_aa: CASTYSAGANTEAFF
d_call: -; clone_size: few; j_call: TRBJ2-3; v_call: TRBV13; cdr3_nt: TGTGCCAGCAGCTCGGCACTACCTCGCGGTACGCAGTATTTT; cdr3_aa: CASSSALPRGTQYF
d_call: -; clone_size: many; j_call: TRBJ2-7; v_call: TRBV27; cdr3_nt: TGTGCCAGCAGTTTCGCCTCCCGTCGGGCCGAGCAGTACTTC; cdr3_aa: CASSFASRRAEQYF
d_call: -; clone_size: many; j_call: TRBJ1-3; v_call: TRBV12-3/TRBV12-4; cdr3_nt: TGTGCCAGCAGTTTTCTTAGGAACTCTGGAAACACCATATATTTT; cdr3_aa: CASSFLRNSGNTIYF
d_call: -; clone_size: -; j_call: TRBJ2-7; v_call: TRBV28; cdr3_nt: TGTGCCAGCAGTCAGGACGCCTTGTCCGAGCAGTACTTC; cdr3_aa: CASSQDALSEQYF
d_call: -; clone_size: many; j_call: TRBJ2-7; v_call: TRBV11-2; cdr3_nt: TGTGCCAGCAGCTCCGCTTCCGGGTCGCCGTACGAGCAGTACTTC; cdr3_aa: CASSSASGSPYEQYF
d_call: TRBD2; clone_size: many; j_call: TRBJ2-3; v_call: TRBV4-1; cdr3_nt: TGCGCCAGCAGCCACGGGACGCCCGGGAGGACAGATACGCAGTATTTT; cdr3_aa: CASSHGTPGRTDTQYF
d_call: -; clone_size: few; j_call: TRBJ2-7; v_call: TRBV7-9; cdr3_nt: TGTGCCAGCAGTTACCCGTACCCCCAGGACTCCTACGAGCAGTACTTC; cdr3_aa: CASSYPYPQDSYEQYF
d_call: -; clone_size: many; j_call: TRBJ2-2; v_call: TRBV20-1; cdr3_nt: TGCAGTGCTAGTGGGGGCTCGTACACCGGGGAGCTGTTTTTT; cdr3_aa: CSASGGSYTGELFF
d_call: TRBD1; clone_size: few; j_call: TRBJ2-7; v_call: TRBV9; cdr3_nt: TGTGCCAGCAGCGAGACAGGGATCGACAGCTCCTACGAGCAGTACTTC; cdr3_aa: CASSETGIDSSYEQYF
d_call: -; clone_size: many; j_call: TRBJ1-3; v_call: TRBV9; cdr3_nt: TGTGCCAGCAGCGTAACGGGGACGAGTGGAAACACCATATATTTT; cdr3_aa: CASSVTGTSGNTIYF
d_call: -; clone_size: many; j_call: TRBJ2-3; v_call: TRBV6-2/TRBV6-3; cdr3_nt: TGTGCCAGCCGGGAGAGGGGCACAGATACGCAGTATTTT; cdr3_aa: CASRERGTDTQYF
d_call: -; clone_size: -; j_call: TRBJ1-1; v_call: TRBV6-4; cdr3_nt: TGTGCCAGCGATCGGGAGGGGCGAACTGAAGCTTTCTTT; cdr3_aa: CASDREGRTEAFF
d_call: TRBD2; clone_size: -; j_call: TRBJ2-3; v_call: TRBV4-3; cdr3_nt: TGCGCCAGCAGCCACATAAGCGGGAGCAGAACAGATACGCAGTATTTT; cdr3_aa: CASSHISGSRTDTQYF
d_call: TRBD2; clone_size: many; j_call: TRBJ2-7; v_call: TRBV30; cdr3_nt: TGTGCCTGGAGTCGCGGGAGCTCCTACGAGCAGTACTTC; cdr3_aa: CAWSRGSSYEQYF
d_call: -; clone_size: many; j_call: TRBJ1-2; v_call: TRBV15; cdr3_nt: TGTGCCACCAGCAGCCCGGCGGGGCACGATTACGGCTACACCTTC; cdr3_aa: CATSSPAGHDYGYTF
d_call: -; clone_size: -; j_call: TRBJ2-7; v_call: TRBV20-1; cdr3_nt: TGCAGTGCTAGAGTCGGGGAAACAGGGCAGTACTTC; cdr3_aa: CSARVGETGQYF
d_call: TRBD2; clone_size: many; j_call: TRBJ2-5; v_call: TRBV6-5; cdr3_nt: TGTGCCAGCAGTTCAGCGAGCGGGAGGGCCCTCCAAGAGACCCAGTACTTC; cdr3_aa: CASSSASGRALQETQYF
d_call: TRBD1; clone_size: many; j_call: TRBJ1-2; v_call: TRBV12-3/TRBV12-4; cdr3_nt: TGTGCCAGCAGTTCCGGGACAGTCCTCTATGGCTACACCTTC; cdr3_aa: CASSSGTVLYGYTF
d_call: TRBD1; clone_size: many; j_call: TRBJ2-5; v_call: TRBV6-1; cdr3_nt: TGTGCCAGCAGTACCGGGACAGGGTTAGAGACCCAGTACTTC; cdr3_aa: CASSTGTGLETQYF
d_call: TRBD1; clone_size: -; j_call: TRBJ2-3; v_call: TRBV19; cdr3_nt: TGTGCCAGTAGTATAGGGCGAGGGGGCAACACAGATACGCAGTATTTT; cdr3_aa: CASSIGRGGNTDTQYF
d_call: TRBD2; clone_size: many; j_call: TRBJ2-5; v_call: TRBV20-1; cdr3_nt: TGCAGTGCTAGAGTCCCGGGACTAGCGGGGGCCCGCGAGACCCAGTACTTC; cdr3_aa: CSARVPGLAGARETQYF
d_call: TRBD2; clone_size: many; j_call: TRBJ2-5; v_call: TRBV10-3; cdr3_nt: TGTGCCATCAAGCTAGCGGGAGAAGAGACCCAGTACTTC; cdr3_aa: CAIKLAGEETQYF
d_call: -; clone_size: many; j_call: TRBJ2-1; v_call: TRBV28; cdr3_nt: TGTGCCAGCAGTTTCATCGCCCCAGGGGTAGGTGAGCAGTTCTTC; cdr3_aa: CASSFIAPGVGEQFF
d_call: TRBD2; clone_size: -; j_call: TRBJ2-3; v_call: TRBV20-1; cdr3_nt: TGCAGTGCTATCAATCCGACTAGCGGGAGTACAGATACGCAGTATTTT; cdr3_aa: CSAINPTSGSTDTQYF
d_call: -; clone_size: few; j_call: TRBJ2-3; v_call: TRBV4-1; cdr3_nt: TGCGCCAGCAGCCAACCAGTCAGCACAGATACGCAGTATTTT; cdr3_aa: CASSQPVSTDTQYF
d_call: -; clone_size: many; j_call: TRBJ1-4; v_call: TRBV2; cdr3_nt: TGTGCCAGCAGTGAAAACCGGCCCGCTGGGCGAAAACTGTTTTTT; cdr3_aa: CASSENRPAGRKLFF
d_call: -; clone_size: -; j_call: TRBJ2-1; v_call: TRBV20-1; cdr3_nt: TGCAGTGCTAGTGACCCGGAGAGGTGGAATGAGCAGTTCTTC; cdr3_aa: CSASDPERWNEQFF
d_call: TRBD1; clone_size: many; j_call: TRBJ2-1; v_call: TRBV28; cdr3_nt: TGTGCCAGCAGTCTTTCGGGACAGGGTGGTGATGAGCAGTTCTTC; cdr3_aa: CASSLSGQGGDEQFF
d_call: -; clone_size: few; j_call: TRBJ1-4; v_call: TRBV24-1; cdr3_nt: TGTGCCACCAGTGACCTCCTAGCGGGAACTAATGAAAAACTGTTTTTT; cdr3_aa: CATSDLLAGTNEKLFF
d_call: -; clone_size: -; j_call: TRBJ1-4; v_call: TRBV4-2; cdr3_nt: TGTGCCAGCAGCCAAGATGCAGATGAAAAACTGTTTTTT; cdr3_aa: CASSQDADEKLFF
d_call: -; clone_size: -; j_call: TRBJ1-6; v_call: TRBV18; cdr3_nt: TGTGCCAGCTCACCTCCCGAGGGTCGAAATTCACCCCTCCACTTT; cdr3_aa: CASSPPEGRNSPLHF